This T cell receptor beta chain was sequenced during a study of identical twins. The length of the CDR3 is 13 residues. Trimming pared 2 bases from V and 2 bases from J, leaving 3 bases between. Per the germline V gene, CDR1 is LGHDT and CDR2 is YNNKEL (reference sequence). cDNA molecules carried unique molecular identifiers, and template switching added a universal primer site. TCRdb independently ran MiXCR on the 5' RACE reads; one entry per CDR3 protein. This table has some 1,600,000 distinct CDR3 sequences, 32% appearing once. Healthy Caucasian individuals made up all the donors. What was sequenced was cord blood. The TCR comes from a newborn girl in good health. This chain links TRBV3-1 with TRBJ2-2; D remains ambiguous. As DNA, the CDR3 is TGTGCCAGCAGCCAATTAAACACCGGGGAGCTGTTTTTT. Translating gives CASSQLNTGELFF.